The clone carrying this T cell receptor (beta chain) was observed a single time. Its antigen is not known. This specimen belongs to a study of identifying expanded T cells in peripheral blood. Findings of the study overall: Clone count variance between two-week samples rose with total template count. Technical replicates showed approximately 1.2 changed clones; around 2 weeks approximately 15; four weeks 19.

Here immunoSEQ multiplex PCR was the method, and the copy in TCRdb shows in-frame clones only, minus some. The sample lists roughly 75,000 clones, roughly 90% occurring once. CDR3 size: 11 residues. The V gene's germline CDR1 is SGHAT and CDR2 FQNNGV. Trimming took 0 bases from V and 8 from J, leaving 3 bases between them. The receptor comes from a person aged 18-69 years in good health. The sample taken for sequencing was blood. This chain links TRBV11-2 with TRBJ2-3; D not certain. The CDR3 loop reads CASSLDVTQYF. The CDR3, as DNA: TGTGCCAGCAGCTTAGACGTTACGCAGTATTTT. Complete variable domain (other parts from reference TRBV11-2 and TRBJ2-3): EAGVAQSPRYKIIEKRQSVAFWCNPISGHATLYWYQQILGQGPKLLIQFQNNGVVDDSQLPKDRFSAERLKGVDSTLKIQPAKLEDSAVYLCASSLDVTQYFGPGTRLTVL.